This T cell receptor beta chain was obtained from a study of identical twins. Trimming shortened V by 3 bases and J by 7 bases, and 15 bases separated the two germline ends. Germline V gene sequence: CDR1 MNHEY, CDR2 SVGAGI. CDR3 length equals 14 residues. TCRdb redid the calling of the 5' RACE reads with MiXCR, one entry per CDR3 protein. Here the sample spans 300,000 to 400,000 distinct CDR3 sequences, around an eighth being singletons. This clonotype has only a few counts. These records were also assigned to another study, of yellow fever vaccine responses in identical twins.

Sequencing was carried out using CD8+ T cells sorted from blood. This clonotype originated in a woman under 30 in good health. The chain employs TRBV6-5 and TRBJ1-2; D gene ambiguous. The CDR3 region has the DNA TGTGCCAGCAGTTATCTCCCGAGGTCGGGTGGCTACACCTTC. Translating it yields CASSYLPRSGGYTF.